This T cell receptor (beta chain) is drawn from a study of blood T cell repertoires in COVID-19. Looking at the study overall: Sites across the United States, Italy and Spain contributed samples from acute and convalescent COVID-19. The analysed material was cDNA or gDNA that came from T cells, B-cell-depleted T cells, or PBMCs.

Germline trimming cut 5 bases from V and 6 bases from J; bases unmatched to any gene: 9. The CDR3 contains 16 residues. The germline CDR1 and CDR2 sequences are SGHTA and FQGTGA. In the authors' methods: Reference gene primers were amplified, and this amplification served to estimate nucleated cell counts. Sequencing was performed with immunoSEQ multiplex PCR; in TCRdb, only in-frame clones are kept and a portion is missing. V and J calls and clone size are given by that table; D and trimming were obtained from the DNA. This table has 74,000 or so clones, 88% appearing once. This chain joins TRBV7-3 and TRBJ2-1, with 11 nucleotides matching TRBD2. Sequenced input: peripheral blood. The clonotype comes from a human donor in a cohort sampled during active COVID-19. CDR3 region: CASSPHGSGRANEQFF. The CDR3 DNA reads as TGTGCCAGCAGCCCTCATGGTAGCGGGAGGGCCAATGAGCAGTTCTTC.